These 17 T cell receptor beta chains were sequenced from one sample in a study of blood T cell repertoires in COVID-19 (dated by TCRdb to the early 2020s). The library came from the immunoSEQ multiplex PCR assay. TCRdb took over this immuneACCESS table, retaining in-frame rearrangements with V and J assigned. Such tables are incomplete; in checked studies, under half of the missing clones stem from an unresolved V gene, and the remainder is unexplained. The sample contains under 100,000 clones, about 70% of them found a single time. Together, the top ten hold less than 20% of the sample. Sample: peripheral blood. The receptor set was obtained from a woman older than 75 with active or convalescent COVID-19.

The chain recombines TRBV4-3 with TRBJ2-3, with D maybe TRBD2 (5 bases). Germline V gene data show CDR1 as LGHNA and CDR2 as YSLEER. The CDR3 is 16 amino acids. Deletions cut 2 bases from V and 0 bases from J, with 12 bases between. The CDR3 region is CASSQRPPGSTDTQYF. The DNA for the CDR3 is TGCGCCAGCAGCCAAAGGCCCCCGGGGAGCACAGATACGCAGTATTTT.

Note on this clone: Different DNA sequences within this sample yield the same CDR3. CDR3 residues: CASSLGGEDEKLFF. CDR3 coding DNA: TGCGCCAGCAGCTTGGGCGGGGAGGACGAAAAACTGTTTTTT. This chain uses TRBV5-1 with TRBJ1-4; D not resolved. Germline CDR1 is SGHRS and CDR2 is YFSETQ. V lost 0 bases and J 8 bases, leaving 11 bases between the germline ends. The CDR3 is 14 residues long.

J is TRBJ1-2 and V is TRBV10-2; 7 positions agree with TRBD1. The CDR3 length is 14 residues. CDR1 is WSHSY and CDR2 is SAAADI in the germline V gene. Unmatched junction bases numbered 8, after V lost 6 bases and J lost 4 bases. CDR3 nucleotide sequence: TGCGCCAGCAGGGGACTCGGGACAGCCTATGGCTACACCTTC. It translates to CASRGLGTAYGYTF.

The CDR3 DNA reads as TGTGCCAGCAGCACGGACAGGGGGCGTGAGAATTCACCCCTCCACTTT. Its translation is CASSTDRGRENSPLHF. The chain has TRBV5-4 and TRBJ1-6; 11 nucleotides match TRBD1. Germline V lookup: CDR1 SGHNT, CDR2 YYREEE (reference sequence). The CDR3 is 16 amino acids. V lost 4 bases, J lost 7 bases, and 7 bases stayed unmatched.

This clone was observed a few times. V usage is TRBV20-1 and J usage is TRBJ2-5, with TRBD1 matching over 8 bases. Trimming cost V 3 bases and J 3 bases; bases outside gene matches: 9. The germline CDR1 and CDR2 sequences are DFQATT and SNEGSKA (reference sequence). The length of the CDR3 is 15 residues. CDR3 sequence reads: CSASDRTGSEETQYF. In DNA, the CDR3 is TGCAGTGCTAGTGATCGGACAGGGAGTGAAGAGACCCAGTACTTC.

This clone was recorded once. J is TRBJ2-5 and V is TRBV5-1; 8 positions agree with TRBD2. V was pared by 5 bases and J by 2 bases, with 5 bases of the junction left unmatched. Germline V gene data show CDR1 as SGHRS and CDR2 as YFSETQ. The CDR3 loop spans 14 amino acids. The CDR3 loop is CASRSGLGQETQYF. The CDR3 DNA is TGCGCCAGCAGGTCGGGACTAGGGCAAGAGACCCAGTACTTC. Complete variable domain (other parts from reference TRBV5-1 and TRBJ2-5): KAGVTQTPRYLIKTRGQQVTLSCSPISGHRSVSWYQQTPGQGLQFLFEYFSETQRNKGNFPGRFSGRQFSNSRSEMNVSTLELGDSALYLCASRSGLGQETQYFGPGTRLLVL.

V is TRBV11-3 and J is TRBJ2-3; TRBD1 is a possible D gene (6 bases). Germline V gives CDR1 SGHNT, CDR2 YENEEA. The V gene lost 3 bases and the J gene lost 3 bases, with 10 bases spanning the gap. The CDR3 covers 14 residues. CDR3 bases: TGTGCCAGCAGCTTGAACAGGGCAACAGATACGCAGTATTTT. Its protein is CASSLNRATDTQYF.

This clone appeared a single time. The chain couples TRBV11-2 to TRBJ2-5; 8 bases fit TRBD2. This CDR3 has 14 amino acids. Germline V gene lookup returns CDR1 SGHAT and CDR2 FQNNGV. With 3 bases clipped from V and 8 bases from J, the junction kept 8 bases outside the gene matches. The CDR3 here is CASSFVGAGGTQYF. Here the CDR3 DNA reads TGTGCCAGCAGCTTTGTTGGCGCGGGGGGTACCCAGTACTTC.

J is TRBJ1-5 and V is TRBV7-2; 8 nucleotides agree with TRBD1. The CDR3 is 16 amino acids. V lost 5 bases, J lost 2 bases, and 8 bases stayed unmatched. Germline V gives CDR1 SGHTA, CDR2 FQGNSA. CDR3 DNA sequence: TGTGCCAGCAGCCGCTCGGGACAGGTTCGCAATCAGCCCCAGCATTTT. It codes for CASSRSGQVRNQPQHF. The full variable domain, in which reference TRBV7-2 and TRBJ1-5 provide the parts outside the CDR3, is GAGVSQSPSNKVTEKGKDVELRCDPISGHTALYWYRQSLGQGLEFLIYFQGNSAPDKSGLPSDRFSAERTGGSVSTLTIQRTQQEDSAVYLCASSRSGQVRNQPQHFGDGTRLSIL.

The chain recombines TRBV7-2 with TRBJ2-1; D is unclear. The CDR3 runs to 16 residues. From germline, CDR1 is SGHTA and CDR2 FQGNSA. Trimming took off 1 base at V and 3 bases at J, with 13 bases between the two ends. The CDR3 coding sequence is TGTGCCAGCAGCTTAGGTTTCTCCCTCGGCTACAATGAGCAGTTCTTC. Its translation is CASSLGFSLGYNEQFF. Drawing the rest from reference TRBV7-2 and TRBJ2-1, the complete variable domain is GAGVSQSPSNKVTEKGKDVELRCDPISGHTALYWYRQSLGQGLEFLIYFQGNSAPDKSGLPSDRFSAERTGGSVSTLTIQRTQQEDSAVYLCASSLGFSLGYNEQFFGPGTRLTVL.

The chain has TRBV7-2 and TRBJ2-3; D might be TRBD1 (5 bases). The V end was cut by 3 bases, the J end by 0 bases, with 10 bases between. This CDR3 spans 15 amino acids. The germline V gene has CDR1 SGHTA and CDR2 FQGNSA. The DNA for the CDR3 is TGTGCCAGCAGCTTCAGGGATGGGAGCACAGATACGCAGTATTTT. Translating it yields CASSFRDGSTDTQYF.

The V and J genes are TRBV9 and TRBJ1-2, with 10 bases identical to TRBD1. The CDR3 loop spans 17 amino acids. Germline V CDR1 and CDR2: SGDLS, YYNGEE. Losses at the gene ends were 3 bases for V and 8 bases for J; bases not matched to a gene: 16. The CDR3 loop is CASSGWGTGLGQGGYTF. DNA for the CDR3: TGTGCCAGCAGCGGTTGGGGAACCGGATTGGGACAGGGGGGCTACACCTTC.

In DNA form, the CDR3 reads TGTGCCAGCAGCCCGCTACAGGGGGGCTATGAGACCCAGTACTTC. It yields the protein CASSPLQGGYETQYF. The chain joins TRBV9 to TRBJ2-5; 8 bases are a match to TRBD1. V was clipped by 4 bases and J by 5 bases; unmatched bases: 10. Germline V lookup: CDR1 SGDLS, CDR2 YYNGEE. This CDR3 region has 15 residues.

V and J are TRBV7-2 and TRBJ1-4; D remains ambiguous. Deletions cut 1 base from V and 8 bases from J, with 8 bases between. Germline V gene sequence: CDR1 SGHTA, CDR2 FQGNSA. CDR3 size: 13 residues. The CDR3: CASSLVGGEKLFF. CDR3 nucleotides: TGTGCCAGCAGCTTAGTTGGCGGGGAAAAACTGTTTTTT.

The CDR3 sequence is CASSYGGRAEAFF. The CDR3 DNA is TGTGCCAGCAGTTACGGGGGCAGGGCTGAAGCTTTCTTT. The chain recombines TRBV6-5 with TRBJ1-1; a weak D match, TRBD1 (6 bases). The CDR3 has 13 residues. Germline assignment: CDR1 MNHEY and CDR2 SVGAGI. V lost 2 bases, J lost 6 bases, and 10 bases lay in between.

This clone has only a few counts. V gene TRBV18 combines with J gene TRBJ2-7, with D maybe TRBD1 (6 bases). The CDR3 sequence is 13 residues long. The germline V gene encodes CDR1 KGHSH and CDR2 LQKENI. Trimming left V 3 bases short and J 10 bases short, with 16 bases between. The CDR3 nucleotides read TGTGCCAGCTCACCGAGACGGGACACGGAACAGTACTTC. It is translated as CASSPRRDTEQYF.

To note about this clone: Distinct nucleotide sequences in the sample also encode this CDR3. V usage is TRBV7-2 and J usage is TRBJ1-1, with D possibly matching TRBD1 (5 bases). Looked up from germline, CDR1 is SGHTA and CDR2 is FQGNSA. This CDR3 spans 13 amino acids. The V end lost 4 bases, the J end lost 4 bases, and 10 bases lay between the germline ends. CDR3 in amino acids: CASSSKRGTEAFF. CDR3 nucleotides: TGTGCCAGCAGCTCGAAAAGGGGCACTGAAGCTTTCTTT.